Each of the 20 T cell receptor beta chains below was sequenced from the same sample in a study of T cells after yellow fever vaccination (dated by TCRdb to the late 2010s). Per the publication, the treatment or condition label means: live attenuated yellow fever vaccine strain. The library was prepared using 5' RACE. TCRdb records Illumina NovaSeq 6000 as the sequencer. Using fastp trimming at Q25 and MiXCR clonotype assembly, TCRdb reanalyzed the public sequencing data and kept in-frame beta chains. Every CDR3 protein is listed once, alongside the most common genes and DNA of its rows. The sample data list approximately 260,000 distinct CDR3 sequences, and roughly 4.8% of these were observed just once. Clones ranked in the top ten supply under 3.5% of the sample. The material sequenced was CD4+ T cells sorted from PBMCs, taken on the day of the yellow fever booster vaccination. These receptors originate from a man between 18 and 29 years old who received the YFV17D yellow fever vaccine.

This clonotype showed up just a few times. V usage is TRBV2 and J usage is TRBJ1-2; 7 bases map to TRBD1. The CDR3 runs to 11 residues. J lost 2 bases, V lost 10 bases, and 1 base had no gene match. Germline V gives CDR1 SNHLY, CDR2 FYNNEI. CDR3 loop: CATTGNYGYTF. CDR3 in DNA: TGTGCCACGACAGGGAACTATGGCTACACCTTC.

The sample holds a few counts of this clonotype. The CDR3, as DNA: TGTGCCAGCTCATTGGGACAGGGAGACGAGCAGTACGTC. This gives the protein CASSLGQGDEQYV. The V and J genes are TRBV18 and TRBJ2-7; 9 positions match TRBD1. The V and J ends lost 5 bases and 5 bases, in that order; junction bases with no gene match: 4. CDR1 KGHSH and CDR2 LQKENI come from the germline V gene. CDR3 length: 13 amino acids.

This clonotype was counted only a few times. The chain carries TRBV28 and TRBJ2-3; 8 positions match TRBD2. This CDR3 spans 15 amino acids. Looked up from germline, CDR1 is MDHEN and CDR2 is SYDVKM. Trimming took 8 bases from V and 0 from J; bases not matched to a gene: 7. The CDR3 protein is CASPASGSSTDTQYF. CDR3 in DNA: TGTGCCAGCCCCGCTAGCGGGTCAAGCACAGATACGCAGTATTTT.

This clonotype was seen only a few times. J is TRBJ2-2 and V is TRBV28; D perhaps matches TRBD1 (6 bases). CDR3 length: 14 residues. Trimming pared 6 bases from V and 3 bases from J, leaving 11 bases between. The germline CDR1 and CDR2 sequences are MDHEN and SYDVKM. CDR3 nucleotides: TGTGCCAGCAGGAGGGACACAGACACCGGGGAGCTGTTTTTT. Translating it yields CASRRDTDTGELFF.

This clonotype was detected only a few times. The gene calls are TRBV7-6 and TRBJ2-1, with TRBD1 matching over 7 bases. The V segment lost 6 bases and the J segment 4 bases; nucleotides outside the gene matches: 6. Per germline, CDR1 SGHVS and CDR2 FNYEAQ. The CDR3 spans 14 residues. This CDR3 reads CASSPPGQYNEQFF. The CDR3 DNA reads TGTGCCAGCAGTCCTCCGGGACAGTACAATGAGCAGTTCTTC.

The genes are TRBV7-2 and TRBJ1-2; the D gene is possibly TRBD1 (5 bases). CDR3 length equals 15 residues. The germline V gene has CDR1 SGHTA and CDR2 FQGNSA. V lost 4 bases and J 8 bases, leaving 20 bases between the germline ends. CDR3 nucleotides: TGTGCCAGCAGCTCCCGGGGGACGGCCTTTTCGGGCTACACCTTC. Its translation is CASSSRGTAFSGYTF.

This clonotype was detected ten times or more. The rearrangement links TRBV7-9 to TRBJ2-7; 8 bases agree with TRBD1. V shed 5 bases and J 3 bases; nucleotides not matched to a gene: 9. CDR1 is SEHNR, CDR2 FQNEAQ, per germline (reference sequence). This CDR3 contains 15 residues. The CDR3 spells CASSLWTGRGYEQYV. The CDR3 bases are TGTGCCAGCAGCCTGTGGACAGGGAGAGGCTACGAGCAGTACGTC.

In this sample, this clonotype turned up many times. The CDR3 nucleotides are TGTGCCAGCAGCCCCCAGGCTAGCCGGTATGGTGAGCAGTTCTTC. Encoded protein: CASSPQASRYGEQFF. The rearrangement uses TRBV7-2 and TRBJ2-1, with D possibly matching TRBD2 (5 bases). Trimming took off 5 bases at V and 9 bases at J, with 20 bases between the two ends. The CDR3 has 15 amino acids. CDR1 is SGHTA, CDR2 FQGNSA, per germline.

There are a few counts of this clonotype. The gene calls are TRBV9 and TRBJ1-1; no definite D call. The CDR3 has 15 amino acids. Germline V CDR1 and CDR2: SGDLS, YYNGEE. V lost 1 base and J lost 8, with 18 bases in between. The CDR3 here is CASSVSNTAGMEAFF. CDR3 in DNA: TGTGCCAGCAGCGTATCCAACACCGCCGGTATGGAAGCTTTCTTT.

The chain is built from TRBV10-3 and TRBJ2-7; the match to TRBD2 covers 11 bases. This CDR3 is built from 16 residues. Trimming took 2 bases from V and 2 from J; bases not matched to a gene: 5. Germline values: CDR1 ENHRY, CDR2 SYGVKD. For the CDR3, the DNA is TGTGCCATCAGTGAGCCCGGGACTAGCGGAACCTACGAGCAGTACTTC. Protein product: CAISEPGTSGTYEQYF.

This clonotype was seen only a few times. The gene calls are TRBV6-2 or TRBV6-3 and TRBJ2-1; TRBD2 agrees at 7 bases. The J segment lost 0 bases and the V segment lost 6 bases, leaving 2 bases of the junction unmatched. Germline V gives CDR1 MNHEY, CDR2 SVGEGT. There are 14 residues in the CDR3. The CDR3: CASRGGSSYNEQFF. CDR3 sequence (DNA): TGTGCCAGCAGGGGGGGGAGCTCCTACAATGAGCAGTTCTTC.

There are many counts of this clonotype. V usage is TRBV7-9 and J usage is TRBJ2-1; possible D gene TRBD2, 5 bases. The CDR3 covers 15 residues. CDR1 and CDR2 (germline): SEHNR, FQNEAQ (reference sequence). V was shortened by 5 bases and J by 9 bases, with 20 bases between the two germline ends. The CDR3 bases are TGTGCCAGCAGCCAAGTCTCCCTCGGGGTAGGTGAGCAGTTCTTC. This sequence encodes CASSQVSLGVGEQFF.

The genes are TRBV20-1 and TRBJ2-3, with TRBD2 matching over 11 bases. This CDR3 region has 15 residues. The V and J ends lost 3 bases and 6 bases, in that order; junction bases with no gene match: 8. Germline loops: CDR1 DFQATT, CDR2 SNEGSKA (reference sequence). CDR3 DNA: TGCAGTGCTAGTCCGCTAGCGGGGGGAGATGATACGCAGTATTTT. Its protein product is CSASPLAGGDDTQYF.

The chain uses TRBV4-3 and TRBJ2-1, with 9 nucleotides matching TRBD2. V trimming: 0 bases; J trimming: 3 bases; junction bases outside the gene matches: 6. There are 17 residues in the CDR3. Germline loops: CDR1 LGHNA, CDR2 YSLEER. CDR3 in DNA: TGCGCCAGCAGCCAAGAGAGGGCTAGCGGGATCTACAATGAGCAGTTCTTC. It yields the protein CASSQERASGIYNEQFF.

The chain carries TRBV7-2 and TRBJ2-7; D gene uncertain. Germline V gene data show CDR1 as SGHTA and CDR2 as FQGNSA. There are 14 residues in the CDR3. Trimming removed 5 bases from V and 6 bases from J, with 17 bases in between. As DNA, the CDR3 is TGTGCCAGCAGCCTCGGACCCACACCCCTCGAGCAGTACTTC. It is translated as CASSLGPTPLEQYF.

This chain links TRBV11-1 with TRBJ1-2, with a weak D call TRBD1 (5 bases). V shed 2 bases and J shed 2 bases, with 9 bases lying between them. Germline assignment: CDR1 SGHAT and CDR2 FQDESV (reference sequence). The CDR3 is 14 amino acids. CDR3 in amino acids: CASSLWAGNYGYTF. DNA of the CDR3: TGTGCCAGCAGCTTATGGGCAGGGAACTATGGCTACACCTTC.

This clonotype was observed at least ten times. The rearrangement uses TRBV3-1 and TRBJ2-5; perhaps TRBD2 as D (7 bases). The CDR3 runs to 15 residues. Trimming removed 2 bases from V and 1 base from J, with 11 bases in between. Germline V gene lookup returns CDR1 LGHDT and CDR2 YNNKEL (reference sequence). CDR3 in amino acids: CASSQLGGGQETQYF. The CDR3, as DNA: TGTGCCAGCAGCCAACTAGGGGGGGGCCAAGAGACCCAGTACTTC.

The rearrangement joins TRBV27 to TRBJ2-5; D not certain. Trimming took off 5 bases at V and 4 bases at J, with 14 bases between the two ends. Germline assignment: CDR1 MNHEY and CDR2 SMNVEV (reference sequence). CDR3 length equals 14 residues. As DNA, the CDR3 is TGTGCCAGCAGTCCAAGCCCAAGTACAGAGACCCAGTACTTC. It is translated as CASSPSPSTETQYF.

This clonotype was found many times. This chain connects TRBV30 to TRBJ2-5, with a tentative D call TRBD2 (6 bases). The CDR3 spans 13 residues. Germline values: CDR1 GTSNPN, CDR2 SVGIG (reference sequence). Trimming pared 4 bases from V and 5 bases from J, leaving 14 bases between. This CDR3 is CAWTPFGRETQYF. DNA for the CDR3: TGTGCCTGGACCCCTTTTGGGAGGGAGACCCAGTACTTC.

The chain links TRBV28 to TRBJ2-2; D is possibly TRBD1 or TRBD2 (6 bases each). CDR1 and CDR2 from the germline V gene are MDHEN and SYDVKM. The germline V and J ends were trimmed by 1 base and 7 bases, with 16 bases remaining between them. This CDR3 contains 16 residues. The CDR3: CASSLFGGPAVGELFF. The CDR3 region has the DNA TGTGCCAGCAGTTTATTTGGGGGGCCCGCAGTCGGGGAGCTGTTTTTT.